The 15 T cell receptor beta chains below come from one sample, sequenced in a study of blood T cell repertoires in COVID-19. Data came from immunoSEQ multiplex PCR; TCRdb stores just in-frame clones and leaves some out. This sample yields 75,000 to 90,000 clones, of which roughly 87% are seen a single time; under 8.5% belongs to the top ten. Material: peripheral blood. These receptors came from a man between 18 and 29 years old with COVID-19, enrolled during active disease.

V gene TRBV27 combines with J gene TRBJ1-2; D remains unclear. The CDR3 contains 12 residues. Germline V gene lookup returns CDR1 MNHEY and CDR2 SMNVEV (reference sequence). V lost 6 bases and J lost 1, with 6 bases in between. As DNA, the CDR3 is TGTGCCAGCAGGAGGGATAACTATGGCTACACCTTC. Translating gives CASRRDNYGYTF.

The rearrangement uses TRBV14 and TRBJ2-7, with D possibly matching TRBD2 (5 bases). V was clipped by 1 base and J by 2 bases, with 12 bases between them. The germline CDR1 and CDR2 sequences are SGHDN and FVKESK. The CDR3 length is 15 residues. CDR3: CASSQVGGFAYEQYF. CDR3 DNA: TGTGCCAGCAGCCAAGTCGGCGGGTTCGCCTACGAGCAGTACTTC.

This chain uses TRBV5-5 with TRBJ2-1; possibly TRBD1 for D (6 bases). The germline V and J ends were trimmed by 4 bases and 1 base, with 12 bases remaining between them. The CDR3 runs 15 residues. The V gene's germline CDR1 is SGHKS and CDR2 YYEKEE (reference sequence). The CDR3 sequence is CASSVQGLSYNEQFF. The CDR3 bases are TGTGCCAGCAGCGTACAGGGTTTGTCCTACAATGAGCAGTTCTTC.

This clone was picked up a small number of times. J is TRBJ2-6 and V is TRBV2, with D tentatively TRBD2 (5 bases). Trimming took 3 bases from V and 4 from J, leaving 7 bases between them. CDR3 length: 14 residues. Germline V CDR1 and CDR2: SNHLY, FYNNEI. The CDR3 here is CASSDWRGANVLTF. The CDR3 DNA is TGTGCCAGCAGTGACTGGAGGGGGGCCAACGTCCTGACTTTC.

The V gene is TRBV9, the J gene TRBJ1-5; no clear D. Trimming took off 0 bases at V and 3 bases at J, with 7 bases between the two ends. Germline V lookup: CDR1 SGDLS, CDR2 YYNGEE. This CDR3 comprises 14 residues. In DNA, the CDR3 is TGTGCCAGCAGCGTAGGGGCCCTCAATCAGCCCCAGCATTTT. It encodes CASSVGALNQPQHF.

J is TRBJ2-7 and V is TRBV7-2; TRBD1 matches at 8 bases. CDR1 and CDR2 from the germline V gene are SGHTA and FQGNSA. Trimming took 3 bases from V and 5 from J; bases not matched to a gene: 6. The CDR3 consists of 14 residues. DNA of the CDR3: TGTGCCAGCAGCTTTGCAGGGGGCCTGGACGAGCAGTACTTC. Translating gives CASSFAGGLDEQYF.

Note on this clone: The sample carries other DNA sequences with the same CDR3. The rearrangement uses TRBV5-6 and TRBJ2-7, with TRBD2 matching over 8 bases. This CDR3 is built from 14 residues. The germline V gene encodes CDR1 SGHDT and CDR2 YYEEEE. Trimming took 0 bases from V and 3 from J; bases not matched to a gene: 2. CDR3 bases: TGTGCCAGCAGCTTGGGACTAGCGAGCTACGAGCAGTACTTC. This encodes CASSLGLASYEQYF.

The rearrangement uses TRBV6-2 or TRBV6-3 and TRBJ1-5, with 10 bases aligning to TRBD1. The V gene end was trimmed by 6 bases and the J gene end by 7 bases; junction bases not matched to a gene: 9. The CDR3 runs to 15 residues. CDR1 MNHEY and CDR2 SVGEGT come from the germline V gene. CDR3 in amino acids: CASSPDRGTWQPQHF. Here the CDR3 DNA reads TGTGCCAGCAGCCCGGACAGGGGGACTTGGCAGCCCCAGCATTTT.

The chain is built from TRBV7-2 and TRBJ2-7, with D maybe TRBD2 (6 bases). There are 14 residues in the CDR3. Deletions cut 1 base from V and 3 bases from J, with 10 bases between. Looked up from germline, CDR1 is SGHTA and CDR2 is FQGNSA. CDR3 loop: CASSLGGDFYEQYF. CDR3 DNA: TGTGCCAGCAGCTTAGGGGGGGACTTCTACGAGCAGTACTTC.

The J gene is TRBJ1-3, the V gene TRBV9, with 7 positions matching TRBD1. The V gene end was trimmed by 3 bases and the J gene end by 0 bases; junction bases not matched to a gene: 6. The germline V gene encodes CDR1 SGDLS and CDR2 YYNGEE. The CDR3 covers 16 residues. The CDR3 protein is CASSETTGASGNTIYF. Written as DNA, the CDR3 is TGTGCCAGCAGCGAGACCACAGGGGCCTCTGGAAACACCATATATTTT.

The chain carries TRBV12-5 and TRBJ2-7; 7 nucleotides line up with TRBD1. V was pared by 8 bases and J by 0 bases, with 13 bases of the junction left unmatched. The CDR3 has 16 amino acids. Germline loops: CDR1 LGHNT, CDR2 FRNRAP. CDR3 protein: CASYHPNRTGSYEQYF. CDR3 nucleotide sequence: TGTGCTAGTTACCACCCGAATAGGACAGGCTCCTACGAGCAGTACTTC.

This clone has more than one count but fewer than ten. The V gene is TRBV6-1, the J gene TRBJ2-2; D possibly corresponds to TRBD2 (5 bases). V gave up 3 bases and J gave up 4 bases, with 9 bases separating them. Germline lookup yields CDR1 MNHNS and CDR2 SASEGT. The CDR3 is made up of 14 amino acids. In nucleotides, the CDR3 is TGTGCCAGCAGTGACGGACTCATCACCGGGGAGCTGTTTTTT. This codes for CASSDGLITGELFF.

J is TRBJ2-1 and V is TRBV9, with 11 bases fitting TRBD2. The CDR3 totals 16 residues. After removal of 0 bases from V and 8 bases from J, the junction contained 7 bases not matched to a gene. Germline V gene sequence: CDR1 SGDLS, CDR2 YYNGEE. CDR3 sequence (DNA): TGTGCCAGCAGCGTAGCGGCTAGCGGGAGGCTTCATGAGCAGTTCTTC. Protein sequence: CASSVAASGRLHEQFF. Supplemented by reference TRBV9 and TRBJ2-1, the full variable domain reads DSGVTQTPKHLITATGQRVTLRCSPRSGDLSVYWYQQSLDQGLQFLIQYYNGEERAKGNILERFSAQQFPDLHSELNLSSLELGDSALYFCASSVAASGRLHEQFFGPGTRLTVL.

This clone was counted once. CDR3 protein: CAWSVLGYTQYF. Written as DNA, the CDR3 is TGTGCCTGGAGTGTCCTAGGCTATACGCAGTATTTT. The chain is built from TRBV30 and TRBJ2-3, with D unresolved. The CDR3 covers 12 residues. The V end lost 0 bases, the J end lost 7 bases, and 8 bases lay between the germline ends. The V gene's germline CDR1 is GTSNPN and CDR2 SVGIG (reference sequence).

The chain couples TRBV28 to TRBJ2-7, with a possible D match to TRBD2 (7 bases). CDR3 length: 16 residues. Germline V gene data show CDR1 as MDHEN and CDR2 as SYDVKM. V gave up 7 bases and J gave up 1 base, with 20 bases separating them. The CDR3: CASIPIGGEGSYEQYF. The CDR3 DNA is TGTGCCAGCATCCCAATAGGGGGGGAGGGATCCTACGAGCAGTACTTC.